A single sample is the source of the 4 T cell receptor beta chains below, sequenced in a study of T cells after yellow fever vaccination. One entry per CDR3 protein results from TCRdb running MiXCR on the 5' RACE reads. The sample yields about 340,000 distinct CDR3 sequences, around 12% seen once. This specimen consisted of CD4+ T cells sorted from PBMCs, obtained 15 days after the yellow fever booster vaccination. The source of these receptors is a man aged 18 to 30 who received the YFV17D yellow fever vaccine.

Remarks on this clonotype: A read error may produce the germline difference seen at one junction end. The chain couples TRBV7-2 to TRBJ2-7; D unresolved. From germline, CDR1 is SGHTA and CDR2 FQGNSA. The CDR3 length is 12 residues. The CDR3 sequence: CASSSISSEQYF. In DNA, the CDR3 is TGTGCCAGCAGCTCGATATCCTCCGAGCAGTACTTC.

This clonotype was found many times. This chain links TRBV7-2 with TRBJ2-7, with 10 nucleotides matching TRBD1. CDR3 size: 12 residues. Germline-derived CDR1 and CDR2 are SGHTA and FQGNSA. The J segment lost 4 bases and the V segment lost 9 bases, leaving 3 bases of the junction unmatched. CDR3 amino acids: CASRQGAYEQYF. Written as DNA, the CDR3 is TGTGCCAGTAGACAGGGGGCGTACGAGCAGTACTTC. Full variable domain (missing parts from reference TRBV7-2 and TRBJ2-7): GAGVSQSPSNKVTEKGKDVELRCDPISGHTALYWYRQSLGQGLEFLIYFQGNSAPDKSGLPSDRFSAERTGGSVSTLTIQRTQQEDSAVYLCASRQGAYEQYFGPGTRLTVT.

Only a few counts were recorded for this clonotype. The CDR3 is CASRETSGGYNEQFF. In DNA, the CDR3 is TGTGCCAGCAGGGAGACTAGCGGGGGCTACAATGAGCAGTTCTTC. This chain joins TRBV7-9 and TRBJ2-1; 12 nucleotides align to TRBD2. CDR3 length: 15 residues. Germline CDR1 SEHNR, CDR2 FQNEAQ (reference sequence). The trim removed 6 bases at V and 3 bases at J, leaving 3 bases unmatched.

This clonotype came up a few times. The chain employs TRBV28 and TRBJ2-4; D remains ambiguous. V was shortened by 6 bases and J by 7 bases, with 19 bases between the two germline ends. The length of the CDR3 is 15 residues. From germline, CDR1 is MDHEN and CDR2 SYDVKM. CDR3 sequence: CASRMAGPSWNIQYF. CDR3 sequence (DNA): TGTGCCAGCAGGATGGCCGGACCCTCCTGGAACATTCAGTACTTC.